This T cell receptor (beta chain) was captured by sequencing in a study of T cell repertoires in cytomegalovirus infection. Points on this clonotype: Its cognate antigen is unknown.

TCRdb redid the calling of the reads with MiXCR, one entry per CDR3 protein. The top ten hold roughly 4.5% of the sample, which has over 300,000 distinct CDR3 sequences, over 7.5% seen once. V dropped 3 bases and J dropped 4 bases, with 12 bases sitting between them. In germline, CDR1 is SQVTM, CDR2 ANQGSEA. This CDR3 comprises 13 residues. Study-wide results and limits: Cumulative public TCR beta family frequency identified carriers of CMV plus the relevant HLA. Predominance within the ex vivo response was attributable to HLA-C-restricted CMV-specific TCR beta clonotypes.

The origin of this receptor is a human donor in good health (CMV status not recorded). Some clones in this sample may be carry-over from other donors' samples. Sequenced sample: PBMCs. The chain employs TRBV29-1 and TRBJ1-2; D is uncertain. The CDR3 DNA follows: TGCAGCGTTGATGGGCCGGGGTCCTATGGCTACACCTTC. This translates into CSVDGPGSYGYTF.